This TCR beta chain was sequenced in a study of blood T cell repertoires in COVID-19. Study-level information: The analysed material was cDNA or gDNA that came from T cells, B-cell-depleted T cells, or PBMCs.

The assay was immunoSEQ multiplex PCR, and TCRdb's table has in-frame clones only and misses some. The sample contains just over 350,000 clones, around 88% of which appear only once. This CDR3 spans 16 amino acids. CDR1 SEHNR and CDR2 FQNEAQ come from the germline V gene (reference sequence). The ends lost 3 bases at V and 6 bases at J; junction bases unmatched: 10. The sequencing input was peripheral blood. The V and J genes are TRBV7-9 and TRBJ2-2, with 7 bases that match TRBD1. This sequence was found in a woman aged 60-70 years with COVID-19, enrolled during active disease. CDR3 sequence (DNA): TGTGCCAGCAGCTTCCCTGGGGACAGTTCAGCCGGGGAGCTGTTTTTT. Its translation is CASSFPGDSSAGELFF.